Included here is one TCR beta chain sequence, with context. Its specificity is not known. Germline V gene lookup returns CDR1 SGDLS and CDR2 YYNGEE. This CDR3 region has 13 residues. Trimming removed 0 bases at V and 3 bases at J, with 6 bases between. This sample was included in a study of identical twins. Findings and limits, study-wide: Cord blood beta clonotypes that were abundant carried fewer insertions, and memory repertoires showed no such trend. Out-of-frame alpha sequences common to twins exhibited a surplus of low generation probability.

Template switching (which added a universal primer site) was used, and cDNA carried unique molecular identifiers. TCRdb ran MiXCR on the 5' RACE reads and lists one entry per CDR3 protein. Of approximately 1.8 million distinct CDR3 sequences in the sample, 32% were seen once. Material: cord blood. The V call is TRBV9, the J call TRBJ1-2; no clear D gene. The receptor comes from a newborn girl in good health. The CDR3 coding sequence is TGTGCCAGCAGCGTAGCCTGGGACTATGGCTACACCTTC. As protein: CASSVAWDYGYTF.